This T cell receptor beta chain emerged from a study of vaccination and CD4 T cells after COVID-19. Overall study context: Testing by nasal swab PCR showed convalescent patients to be SARS-CoV-2 positive; about 10 were mild and one was severe. The peptides that stimulated the cells were overlapping spike peptides from SARS-CoV-2, HCoV-NL63, HCoV-OC43 and HCoV-229E.

Documented treatment: approximately nine-day PBMC culture with coronavirus spike peptide pools or control peptides (ViraFEST assay). CDR3 length equals 14 residues. Germline values: CDR1 MNHEY, CDR2 SVGEGT. Trimming removed 6 bases at V and 4 bases at J, with 13 bases between. This clonotype has only a few counts. Its antigen is unknown. Oncomine TCR Beta short-read sequencing was applied to DNA from cultured CD4+ T cells. MiXCR was run by TCRdb on the PCR reads, yielding one entry per CDR3 protein. The repertoire has roughly 14,000 distinct CDR3 sequences, around 46% of them found once; the top ten carry 11% to 15%.

Sequences were obtained from CD4+ T cells from blood, cultured in vitro. This TCR was sampled from a human donor who had recovered from COVID-19. The chain combines TRBV6-2 or TRBV6-3 with TRBJ2-1; D gene unclear. The CDR3 nucleotides read TGTGCCAGCAGCGAGATGGAGAAATACAATGAGCAGTTCTTC. Its translation: CASSEMEKYNEQFF.